The present TCR beta chain was sequenced within a study of long-term antiretroviral therapy in people with HIV. Researchers ran immunoSEQ v3.0 at survey level. A target of about 35,000-55,000 T-cell genomes per sample was set for sequencing. TCRdb keeps only in-frame clones here, not all; method: immunoSEQ multiplex PCR. This sample has tens of thousands of clones; around three quarters occur once, and the top ten carry roughly 7%. For this clone: Its antigen is unknown.

There are 16 residues in the CDR3. Germline V gives CDR1 KGHSH, CDR2 LQKENI. J lost 4 bases, V lost 5 bases, and 11 bases had no gene match. Overall study findings and caveats: Clones expanded before ART dominated the repertoire at all time points.

Specimen: unsorted PBMCs, collected 0.3 years after starting antiretroviral therapy. V gene TRBV18 combines with J gene TRBJ1-3; TRBD1 agrees at 7 bases. This clonotype originated in a man aged 35-49 years with HIV. Written as DNA, the CDR3 is TGTGCCAGCTCAGGCGCCAACAGGGGATCAGGAAACACCATATATTTT. As protein: CASSGANRGSGNTIYF.